A selection of T cell receptor beta chains follows, all from one sample in a study of T cell clonotyping in hematopoietic cell transplantation. Data came from immunoSEQ multiplex PCR; TCRdb stores just in-frame clones and leaves some out. The table records roughly 20,000 clones, 90% of them present only once. Sample: peripheral blood mononuclear cells, taken before stem cell transplant. All receptors come from a man aged 18 to 29 with biphenotypic leukemia. Some clones in this sample may be carry-over from other donors' samples. Each CDR3 is given with its conserved first and last residue. The D gene is left open where the match is weak. A clone size is listed for some rows: how often the clone was seen (once, few, many), or a class if it is expanded.

NA	TRBJ2-1	NA	TRBV9	TGTGCCAGCAGCGTAAGGCTAGGGAATGACAATGAGCAGTTCTTC	CASSVRLGNDNEQFF
NA	TRBJ2-7	NA	TRBV6-1	TGTGCCAGCAGTGTAGGGACCCACTACGAGCAGTACTTC	CASSVGTHYEQYF
NA	TRBJ2-7	NA	TRBV6-1	TGTGCCAGCAGTGAACGGGATCGAGAGCAGTACTTC	CASSERDREQYF
NA	TRBJ1-1	once	TRBV4-2	TGTGCCAGCAGCCAAATTCCGGACTTGGGCACTGAAGCTTTCTTT	CASSQIPDLGTEAFF
NA	TRBJ1-2	NA	TRBV6-6	TGTGCCAGCAGGCCGGGACCGGATGGCTACACCTTC	CASRPGPDGYTF
NA	TRBJ1-2	NA	TRBV29-1	TGCAGCGTTAGGACCCCAGTTAGGAGGAACTATGGCTACACCTTC	CSVRTPVRRNYGYTF
TRBD1	TRBJ1-2	NA	TRBV12-5	TGTGCTAGTGGGGGAAAACAGGGACAGGGTATCGGCTACACCTTC	CASGGKQGQGIGYTF
TRBD1	TRBJ1-4	NA	TRBV2	TGTGCCAGCAGGAAGTGGCCGGGACAGGAACCTGAAAAACTGTTTTTT	CASRKWPGQEPEKLFF
NA	TRBJ2-6	NA	TRBV30	TGTGCCTGGAGTGGGGCCTCTGGGGCCAACGTCCTGACTTTC	CAWSGASGANVLTF
NA	TRBJ1-2	NA	TRBV11-2	TGTGCCAGCAGCTTAGAGTTGGGACACAATACGGGTGGCTACACCTTC	CASSLELGHNTGGYTF
NA	TRBJ2-1	NA	TRBV30	TGTGCCTGGAGTGAGGGGGGTCTCTACAATGAGCAGTTCTTC	CAWSEGGLYNEQFF
NA	TRBJ1-5	NA	TRBV7-8	TGTGCCAGCAGCTTAGATGCTCAGAGCAATCAGCCCCAGCATTTT	CASSLDAQSNQPQHF
NA	TRBJ2-5	NA	TRBV11-2	TGTGCCAGCAGTCCACAGGGTGGGGAGACCCAGTACTTC	CASSPQGGETQYF
NA	TRBJ1-4	NA	TRBV11-2	TGTGCCAGCAGCTTGGGCGCAGATAGGGTTGAGGAAAAACTGTTTTTT	CASSLGADRVEEKLFF
NA	TRBJ2-7	NA	TRBV27	TGTGCCAGCAGCCTTACCGGGGATCCATGGGTCTACGAGCAGTACTTC	CASSLTGDPWVYEQYF
NA	TRBJ2-3	NA	TRBV30	TGTGCCTGGGGTAGGTTGGATACGCAGTATTTT	CAWGRLDTQYF
NA	TRBJ2-7	NA	TRBV6-6	TGTGCCAGCAGTTACTCAGGACAGTCCTACGAGCAGTACTTC	CASSYSGQSYEQYF
NA	TRBJ2-7	NA	TRBV30	TGTGCCTGGACAGGTCCGACCTACGAGCAGTACTTC	CAWTGPTYEQYF
TRBD2	TRBJ2-3	NA	TRBV4-2	TGTGCCAGCAGCCCTGGGGAGGGCCGCGATACGCAGTATTTT	CASSPGEGRDTQYF
TRBD2	TRBJ2-2	once	TRBV19	TGTGCCAGTAATAATCGCGGGAGACGACAGACCGGGGAGCTGTTTTTT	CASNNRGRRQTGELFF
NA	TRBJ1-4	NA	TRBV10-2	TGCGCCAGCAGTGGGCTGGCTAATGAAAAACTGTTTTTT	CASSGLANEKLFF
TRBD2	TRBJ2-1	NA	TRBV7-7	TGTGCTAGCAGCGCCCTTAGCGGGAGCCCCCCGGTTGAGCAGTTCTTC	CASSALSGSPPVEQFF
NA	TRBJ1-2	once	TRBV7-3	TGTGCCAGCAGCTTAACGGCAGGGTCACGGGGCTACACCTTC	CASSLTAGSRGYTF
NA	TRBJ2-4	NA	TRBV11-3	TGTGCCAGCAGCGGTCGACAGGTTGTAGCCAAAAACATTCAGTACTTC	CASSGRQVVAKNIQYF
NA	TRBJ1-2	NA	TRBV27	TGTGCCAGCAGTGGGCTTGGGGGCAGGGGCCGCCGAAGCTACACCTTC	CASSGLGGRGRRSYTF
NA	TRBJ2-7	once	TRBV19	TGTGCCAGCGCCGAACAAACCCCCTACGAGCAGTACTTC	CASAEQTPYEQYF
TRBD2	TRBJ2-7	NA	TRBV6-6	TGTGCCAGCGCTAGACTAGCGGGAGCCCTAATCTACGAGCAGTACTTC	CASARLAGALIYEQYF
NA	TRBJ2-3	NA	TRBV6-1	TGTGCCAGCAGTGCATCTAATTGGGGTCGCACAGATACGCAGTATTTT	CASSASNWGRTDTQYF
TRBD1	TRBJ1-2	NA	TRBV7-2	TGTGCCAGCAGCCGTAGGGGGGGACAGGGTATTATTAGCTACACCTTC	CASSRRGGQGIISYTF
NA	TRBJ1-3	NA	TRBV5-1	TGCGCCAGCAGCTTGGAGCACCTCTCTGGAAACACCATATATTTT	CASSLEHLSGNTIYF
NA	TRBJ2-1	few	TRBV5-6	TGTGCCAGCAGCTTTGGTAGCGGTTACAATGAGCAGTTCTTC	CASSFGSGYNEQFF
TRBD1	TRBJ1-1	NA	TRBV5-1	TGCGCCAGCAGCTTTGCTTCCGGGACAGGGGGCACTGAAGCTTTCTTT	CASSFASGTGGTEAFF
NA	TRBJ2-6	NA	TRBV19	TGTGCCAGTAGTATGGGGGGCTCTGGGGCCAACGTCCTGACTTTC	CASSMGGSGANVLTF
TRBD2	TRBJ2-7	NA	TRBV4-2	TGTGCCAGCGGAGAAGCGGGGGCCTACGAGCAGTACTTC	CASGEAGAYEQYF
NA	TRBJ2-3	NA	TRBV11-2	TGTGCCAGCAGCGCCGCCCTTGGCACAGATACGCAGTATTTT	CASSAALGTDTQYF
TRBD1	TRBJ1-1	NA	TRBV19	TGTGCCAGTAGTAGGGGACAGTGGACTGAAGCTTTCTTT	CASSRGQWTEAFF
NA	TRBJ2-7	NA	TRBV11-1	TGTGCCAGCAGACCCGGGACTCCCCTCTCCTACGAGCAGTACTTC	CASRPGTPLSYEQYF
NA	TRBJ1-3	once	TRBV30	TGTGCCTGGAGTGTAGGTGCGTCATTAGGAAACACCATATATTTT	CAWSVGASLGNTIYF
NA	TRBJ2-3	few	TRBV30	TGTGCCTGGACTGTGGCTGATACGCAGTATTTT	CAWTVADTQYF
NA	TRBJ1-3	NA	TRBV2	TGTGCCAGCAGTGAAACCCCAGGTCTCCTCTCTGGAAACACCATATATTTT	CASSETPGLLSGNTIYF
NA	TRBJ1-6	NA	TRBV6-6	TGTGCCAGCAGTTACAGCCAACGGGATTCACCCCTCCACTTT	CASSYSQRDSPLHF
NA	TRBJ2-1	NA	TRBV27	TGTGCCAGCAGTAGCCCCCTCGGTGAGCAGTTCTTC	CASSSPLGEQFF
NA	TRBJ2-7	NA	TRBV4-2	TGTGCCAGCGGTGACTCACCGGAGGCCTACGAGCAGTACTTC	CASGDSPEAYEQYF
NA	TRBJ2-6	NA	TRBV6-5	TGTGCCAGCAGCAAACAGGTCTCTGGGGCCAACGTCCTGACTTTC	CASSKQVSGANVLTF
NA	TRBJ2-1	NA	TRBV7-9	TGTGCCAGCAGCTCAAAAGGGGGATCGGGCTACAATGAGCAGTTCTTC	CASSSKGGSGYNEQFF
NA	TRBJ1-1	NA	TRBV14	TGTGCCAGCAGGTTTGGAATGAACACTGAAGCTTTCTTT	CASRFGMNTEAFF
TRBD2	TRBJ2-3	NA	TRBV11-3	TGTGCCAGCAGCCTACAAAAGCGGGGGGGCACAGATACGCAGTATTTT	CASSLQKRGGTDTQYF
TRBD2	TRBJ2-2	NA	TRBV6-5	TGTGCCAGCAAAGCTAGCGGTTACACCGGGGAGCTGTTTTTT	CASKASGYTGELFF
TRBD1	TRBJ1-2	once	TRBV5-1	TGCGCCAGCAGCCTAGGACAGGGGGACTATGGCTACACCTTC	CASSLGQGDYGYTF
TRBD2	TRBJ2-3	NA	TRBV7-8	TGTGCCAGCAGCTTAGTGGCGGGGGCAGATACGCAGTATTTT	CASSLVAGADTQYF
TRBD2	TRBJ2-2	NA	TRBV6-1	TGTGCCAGCAGTGCGACTAGCGGGGGGGCCGGGGAGCTGTTTTTT	CASSATSGGAGELFF
TRBD2	TRBJ2-2	NA	TRBV4-2	TGTGCCAGCAGCCAAGGGACTAGCAACACCGGGGAGCTGTTTTTT	CASSQGTSNTGELFF
NA	TRBJ1-2	NA	TRBV2	TGTGCCAGCGCCCTGACAGTTTTAGTACCTAACTATGGCTACACCTTC	CASALTVLVPNYGYTF